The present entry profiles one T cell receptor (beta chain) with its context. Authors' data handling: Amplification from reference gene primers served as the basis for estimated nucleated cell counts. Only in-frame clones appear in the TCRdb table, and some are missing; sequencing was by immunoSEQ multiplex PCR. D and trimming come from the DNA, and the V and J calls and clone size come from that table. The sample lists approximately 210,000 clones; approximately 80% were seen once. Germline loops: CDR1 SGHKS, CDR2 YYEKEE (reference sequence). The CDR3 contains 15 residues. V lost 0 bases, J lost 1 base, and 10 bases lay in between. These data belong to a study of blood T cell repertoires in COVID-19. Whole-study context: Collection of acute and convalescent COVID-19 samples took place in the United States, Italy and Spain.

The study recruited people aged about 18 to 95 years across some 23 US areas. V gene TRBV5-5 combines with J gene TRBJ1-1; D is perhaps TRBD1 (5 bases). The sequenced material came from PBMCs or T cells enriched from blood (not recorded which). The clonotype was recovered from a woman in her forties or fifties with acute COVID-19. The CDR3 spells CASSLVPGQNTEAFF. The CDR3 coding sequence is TGTGCCAGCAGCTTGGTCCCAGGGCAGAACACTGAAGCTTTCTTT.